This TCR beta chain was identified during a study of CD8 T cells in ankylosing spondylitis. Study-wide results and limits: Relatively rare in peripheral blood, disease-linked clones were also CD8+. Characteristic of ankylosing spondylitis blood, it appeared, was a TCR beta motif comprising fewer than 10 highly homologous variants.

Remarks on this clonotype: Its antigen is still unknown.

The V gene end was trimmed by 3 bases and the J gene end by 2 bases; junction bases not matched to a gene: 7. CDR1 and CDR2 (germline): LNHDA, SQIVND (reference sequence). This CDR3 has 16 amino acids. 5'-RACE, quantitative and with molecular barcodes, yielded the TCR beta libraries. From the 5' RACE reads, TCRdb called clonotypes with MiXCR, one entry per CDR3 protein. The sample holds roughly 120,000 distinct CDR3 sequences, roughly an eighth seen once. The chain has TRBV19 and TRBJ2-5; the match to TRBD2 covers 9 bases. Sequencing was done on a sample of blood, either unsorted or a sorted T cell fraction (not recorded which). The TCR originated in a female donor with ankylosing spondylitis or in good health (not recorded which). The CDR3 coding sequence is TGTGCCAGTAGTATCTCTCCTAGCGGGATTCAAGAGACCCAGTACTTC. Translated: CASSISPSGIQETQYF.